The 7 T cell receptor beta chains reported below all come from one sample, sequenced in a study of CD8 T cells in ankylosing spondylitis. TCRdb processed the 5' RACE reads anew with MiXCR; each CDR3 protein has one entry. The sample records roughly 86,000 distinct CDR3 sequences, 7.5% to 9% being singletons. The sequenced material came from blood, either unsorted or a sorted T cell fraction (not recorded which). The receptors originated from a male donor with ankylosing spondylitis or in good health (not recorded which).

This clonotype was recorded at least ten times. Germline is not matched at one junction end, which may reflect a read error. The chain uses TRBV7-7 and TRBJ2-5; D may be TRBD2 (5 bases). Germline assignment: CDR1 SSHAT and CDR2 FNYEAQ (reference sequence). This CDR3 is built from 15 residues. In nucleotides, the CDR3 is TGTGCTAGCAGCTTAGCGAACAATCCCCAAGAGACCCAGTACTTC. Its translation is CASSLANNPQETQYF.

This clonotype appeared many times. The V call is TRBV10-3, the J call TRBJ2-1; 9 bases fit TRBD2. Germline CDR1 ENHRY, CDR2 SYGVKD. V trimming: 3 bases; J trimming: 5 bases; junction bases outside the gene matches: 5. The CDR3 covers 15 residues. CDR3: CAISESTSGDNEQFF. Written as DNA, the CDR3 is TGTGCCATCAGTGAATCGACTAGCGGAGACAATGAGCAGTTCTTC.

There are many counts of this clonotype. The chain combines TRBV28 with TRBJ1-1; D uncertain. Trimming pared 5 bases from V and 0 bases from J, leaving 10 bases between. Per the germline V gene, CDR1 is MDHEN and CDR2 is SYDVKM. The CDR3 contains 14 residues. The CDR3 is CASSPLTMNTEAFF. CDR3 sequence (DNA): TGTGCCAGCAGTCCCCTGACCATGAACACTGAAGCTTTCTTT.

This clonotype was found many times. The V and J genes are TRBV12-3 or TRBV12-4 and TRBJ2-3, with TRBD1 matching over 8 bases. The CDR3 totals 13 residues. The J segment lost 8 bases and the V segment lost 6 bases, leaving 7 bases of the junction unmatched. The chain's CDR3 is CASSPTGDGTQYF. In nucleotides, the CDR3 is TGTGCCAGCAGCCCGACAGGGGATGGTACGCAGTATTTT.

In its sample, this clonotype was seen many times. This chain joins TRBV7-2 and TRBJ2-5; D is uncertain. Germline V lookup: CDR1 SGHTA, CDR2 FQGNSA. CDR3 length: 14 amino acids. With 1 base removed from V and 4 bases from J, the gap between germline ends came to 10 bases. The CDR3 nucleotides are TGTGCCAGCAGCTTAGTTCCGTCAGGAGAGACCCAGTACTTC. Amino acids: CASSLVPSGETQYF.

The rearrangement links TRBV2 to TRBJ2-7; 8 bases are a match to TRBD1. The V gene end was trimmed by 7 bases and the J gene end by 2 bases; junction bases not matched to a gene: 4. The CDR3 has 13 amino acids. Germline CDR1 reads SNHLY; CDR2 reads FYNNEI. The chain's CDR3 is CASKGQATYEQYF. CDR3 DNA sequence: TGTGCCAGCAAGGGACAGGCCACCTACGAGCAGTACTTC. The whole variable domain, remainder taken from reference TRBV2 and TRBJ2-7, is EPEVTQTPSHQVTQMGQEVILRCVPISNHLYFYWYRQILGQKVEFLVSFYNNEISEKSEIFDDQFSVERPDGSNFTLKIRSTKLEDSAMYFCASKGQATYEQYFGPGTRLTVT.

This clonotype has at least ten counts. The rearrangement uses TRBV7-9 and TRBJ2-7; a possible D gene is TRBD2 (5 bases). The CDR3 sequence is 14 residues long. Trimming removed 1 base at V and 2 bases at J, with 9 bases between. Germline CDR1 is SEHNR and CDR2 is FQNEAQ (reference sequence). The CDR3 region is CASSLDGGPYEQYF. CDR3 DNA: TGTGCCAGCAGCTTAGACGGAGGACCCTACGAGCAGTACTTC.